This T cell receptor (beta chain) derives from a study of CD8+CD57+ T cells in acquired aplastic anemia (dated by TCRdb to the late 2010s). Looking at the study overall: DNA extracted from sorted CD4+ and CD8+ cells had a mean of approximately 3 ug, with a range of about 0.2 to 30 ug. Healthy donor samples averaged roughly 9.8 million reads for CD4+ and under 12 million for CD8+ cells. Results the study describes overall, beyond this receptor: Between patients and healthy controls, no significant difference in CD8+ Simpson's diversity was found (P=0.060). Although roughly 30 CD8+ CDR3 sequences were shared by patients and controls, these sequences appeared highly expressed in patients and within the immunodominant clones of patients.

The V end gives up 6 bases and the J end 8 bases, leaving 14 bases in the junction not matched to a gene. CDR1 and CDR2, looked up from the germline V gene (reference sequence), are DFQATT and SNEGSKA. Measured from the cysteine to the phenylalanine, the CDR3 is 14 residues long. The kept DNA is CDR3 alone, 42 bases in frame from the first base. On this clonotype itself: Its antigen target is currently unknown. Base qualities are not at hand, and no much larger clone is one base apart.

TCR beta VDJ combination and CDR3 sequence profiling used genomic DNA as the template. An Illumina HiSeq 2000 was used for TCR repertoire sequencing. In the authors' own workflow: TRBV/TRBJ rearrangement plots, CDR3 size and DJ length profiles, and Simpson's diversity index were used to evaluate the repertoires. The most abundant DNA sequence in the deep sequencing data was taken as the immunodominant clone. CDR3 amino acid sequences were screened for sharing across subjects and compared with published repertoires and the VDJdb database. TCRdb itself trimmed the public reads at Q25 with fastp, ran MiXCR and retained productive beta chains. Identical CDR3 protein sequences are pooled into one entry, listed with their most common genes and DNA. The V and J calls reflect TCRdb's pipeline rather than the authors' work. Counted in this sample were 150,000 or so distinct CDR3 sequences; 60% to 70% of them appeared once. The top ten constitute about 41% of the sample.

The study deep-sequenced TCR repertoires of sorted CD4+ and CD8+ blood T cells from severe aplastic anemia patients and healthy subjects. Ficoll-Paque density gradient centrifugation was used to isolate peripheral blood mononuclear cells. CD4+ and CD8+ T cells were sorted by FACS or magnetic beads before DNA extraction. The TCR sequence derives from a human donor in good health. The sample comprised sorted CD4+, CD8+, or CD8+CD57+ T cells (not recorded which) from PBMCs. The chain is made from TRBV20-1 and TRBJ1-2; TRBD1 matches 8 bases in the middle. The DNA is TGCAGTGCCCCCTTGGACAGGGTGAAGATGGGCTACACCTTC. The encoded protein is CSAPLDRVKMGYTF.